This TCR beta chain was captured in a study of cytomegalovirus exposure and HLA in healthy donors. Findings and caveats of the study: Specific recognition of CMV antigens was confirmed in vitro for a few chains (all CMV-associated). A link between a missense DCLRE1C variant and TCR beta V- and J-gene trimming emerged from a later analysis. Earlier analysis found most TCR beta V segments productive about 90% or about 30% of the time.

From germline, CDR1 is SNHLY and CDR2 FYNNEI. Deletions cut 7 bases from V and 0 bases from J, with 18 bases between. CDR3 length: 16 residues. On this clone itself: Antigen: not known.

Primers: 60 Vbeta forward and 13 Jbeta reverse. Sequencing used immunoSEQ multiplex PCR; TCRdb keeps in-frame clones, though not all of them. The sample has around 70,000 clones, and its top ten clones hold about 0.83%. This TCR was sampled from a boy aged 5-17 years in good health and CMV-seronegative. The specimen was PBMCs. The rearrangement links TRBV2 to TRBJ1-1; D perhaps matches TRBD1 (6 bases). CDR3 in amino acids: CASIDRPGGMNTEAFF. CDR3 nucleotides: TGTGCCAGCATCGACAGGCCGGGAGGGATGAACACTGAAGCTTTCTTT. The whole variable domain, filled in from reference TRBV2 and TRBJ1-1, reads EPEVTQTPSHQVTQMGQEVILRCVPISNHLYFYWYRQILGQKVEFLVSFYNNEISEKSEIFDDQFSVERPDGSNFTLKIRSTKLEDSAMYFCASIDRPGGMNTEAFFGQGTRLTVV.